The 23 T cell receptor beta chains in this list originate from one sample, sequenced in a study of blood T cell repertoires in COVID-19. This table comes from immunoSEQ multiplex PCR, and its TCRdb copy is limited to in-frame clones, with some not included. The sample carries hundreds of thousands of clones, around 84% recorded once. The material sequenced was PBMCs or T cells enriched from blood (not recorded which). The receptors were gathered from a man aged 18 to 29 who had recovered from COVID-19.

V is TRBV6-5 and J is TRBJ1-6, with D perhaps TRBD1 (6 bases). The CDR3 consists of 14 residues. CDR1 and CDR2 from the germline V gene are MNHEY and SVGAGI. The V and J ends lost 7 bases and 5 bases respectively, with 12 bases between them. In nucleotides, the CDR3 is TGTGCCAGCAAAGGGGGTCGGAATAATTCACCCCTCCACTTT. This encodes CASKGGRNNSPLHF.

The DNA for the CDR3 is TGTGCCAGCAGTGTCACGGGAACAGATACGCAGTATTTT. Its protein is CASSVTGTDTQYF. J is TRBJ2-3 and V is TRBV25-1, with D tentatively TRBD2 (5 bases). Germline V gene lookup returns CDR1 MGHDK and CDR2 SYGVNS. Trimming stripped 4 bases from V and 3 bases from J, with 8 bases between. The CDR3 has 13 residues.

This clone was counted at least ten times. This sequence joins TRBV7-8 and TRBJ2-5; possibly TRBD2 for D (5 bases). This CDR3 comprises 14 residues. CDR1 is SGHVS, CDR2 FQNEAQ, per germline. The germline V and J ends were trimmed by 4 bases and 2 bases, with 11 bases remaining between them. The CDR3 here is CASSYGWTQETQYF. The DNA for the CDR3 is TGTGCCAGCAGCTACGGGTGGACTCAAGAGACCCAGTACTTC.

The chain combines TRBV3-1 (or the pseudogene TRBV3-2) with TRBJ2-3; D is ambiguous. CDR1 and CDR2 from the germline V gene are LGHDT and YNNKEL (reference sequence). Trimming removed 1 base from V and 4 bases from J, with 6 bases in between. CDR3 length equals 13 residues. CDR3 DNA sequence: TGTGCCAGCAGCCAAGGGCCCCCAGATACGCAGTATTTT. This gives the protein CASSQGPPDTQYF.

This chain uses TRBV18 with TRBJ1-1; 10 bases fit TRBD1. Germline V gene lookup returns CDR1 KGHSH and CDR2 LQKENI. V was clipped by 5 bases and J by 0 bases; unmatched bases: 3. This CDR3 is built from 15 residues. CDR3 sequence reads: CASSLTGGLNTEAFF. In DNA form, the CDR3 reads TGTGCCAGCTCATTGACAGGGGGCCTGAACACTGAAGCTTTCTTT.

V usage is TRBV12-3 or TRBV12-4 and J usage is TRBJ1-2, with D perhaps matching TRBD1 (5 bases). The V end lost 5 bases, the J end lost 7 bases, and 11 bases lay between the germline ends. This CDR3 has 12 amino acids. The CDR3 sequence: CASSGSGSGYTF. The CDR3 region has the DNA TGTGCCAGCAGTGGATCAGGGTCTGGCTACACCTTC.

The V and J genes are TRBV18 and TRBJ1-5; no definite D call. Germline CDR1 reads KGHSH; CDR2 reads LQKENI. CDR3 length: 15 amino acids. V was shortened by 1 base and J by 3 bases, with 10 bases between the two germline ends. CDR3 in DNA: TGTGCCAGCTCACCACGGGAGGGATCCAATCAGCCCCAGCATTTT. Protein sequence: CASSPREGSNQPQHF. Filled out from reference TRBV18 and TRBJ1-5, the complete variable domain reads NAGVMQNPRHLVRRRGQEARLRCSPMKGHSHVYWYRQLPEEGLKFMVYLQKENIIDESGMPKERFSAEFPKEGPSILRIQQVVRGDSAAYFCASSPREGSNQPQHFGDGTRLSIL.

This sequence joins TRBV5-4 and TRBJ2-1; 11 bases are shared with TRBD1. This CDR3 spans 15 amino acids. Germline V CDR1 and CDR2: SGHNT, YYREEE (reference sequence). After removal of 4 bases from V and 7 bases from J, the junction contained 7 bases not matched to a gene. The CDR3 DNA reads as TGTGCCAGCAGCCCCGGGACAGGGGGAGGGAATGAGCAGTTCTTC. Translation: CASSPGTGGGNEQFF.

This clone was seen once. This chain links TRBV27 with TRBJ2-1; 9 nucleotides align to TRBD1. This CDR3 has 17 amino acids. Germline lookup yields CDR1 MNHEY and CDR2 SMNVEV (reference sequence). After removal of 5 bases from V and 0 bases from J, the junction contained 8 bases not matched to a gene. The CDR3 nucleotides are TGTGCCAGCAGTCCTTGGGACAGGGCGAGCTCCTACAATGAGCAGTTCTTC. Protein: CASSPWDRASSYNEQFF.

The V gene is TRBV6-5, the J gene TRBJ2-7, with TRBD1 matching 7 bases. The CDR3 runs to 12 residues. CDR1 is MNHEY, CDR2 SVGAGI, per germline. V was clipped by 5 bases and J by 5 bases; unmatched bases: 3. For the CDR3, the DNA is TGTGCCAGCAGTAACAGGGGCCACGAGCAGTACTTC. As protein: CASSNRGHEQYF.

This chain connects TRBV9 to TRBJ1-2; weak D call: TRBD1 (5 bases). CDR1 and CDR2 (germline): SGDLS, YYNGEE. Trimming took 3 bases from V and 3 from J, leaving 15 bases between them. The CDR3 is 15 amino acids. The CDR3 is CASSDSTGGHYGYTF. In DNA, the CDR3 is TGTGCCAGCAGCGATAGCACCGGGGGACACTATGGCTACACCTTC.

The chain carries TRBV30 and TRBJ2-2; unclear D gene. CDR3 size: 13 residues. From germline, CDR1 is GTSNPN and CDR2 SVGIG (reference sequence). The V end lost 1 base, the J end lost 3 bases, and 6 bases lay between the germline ends. In DNA, the CDR3 is TGTGCCTGGAGTGCCAGGTACACCGGGGAGCTGTTTTTT. Translation: CAWSARYTGELFF.

The rearrangement links TRBV18 to TRBJ2-5; possible D gene TRBD2, 7 bases. CDR3 length: 16 residues. Germline lookup yields CDR1 KGHSH and CDR2 LQKENI. Trimming removed 0 bases at V and 2 bases at J, with 13 bases between. CDR3 in DNA: TGTGCCAGCTCACCACCGGGCCGGGGGGCACAAGAGACCCAGTACTTC. Its protein product is CASSPPGRGAQETQYF.

The chain is built from TRBV12-3 or TRBV12-4 and TRBJ1-1, with TRBD1 identical over 9 bases. CDR3 length equals 13 residues. The junction had 5 bases not matched to a gene; V was cut back by 6 bases and J by 6 bases. CDR3 region: CASRRTGAAEAFF. The CDR3 DNA follows: TGTGCCAGCAGACGGACAGGGGCGGCTGAAGCTTTCTTT.

The V and J genes are TRBV27 and TRBJ2-7; the match to TRBD2 covers 12 bases. The CDR3 is 14 amino acids. V lost 6 bases and J lost 3; bases outside the gene matches: 3. The germline V gene encodes CDR1 MNHEY and CDR2 SMNVEV (reference sequence). The CDR3: CASSSSGRVYEQYF. The DNA of the CDR3 is TGTGCCAGCAGCTCTAGCGGGAGGGTCTACGAGCAGTACTTC.

The genes are TRBV4-1 and TRBJ2-1, with D maybe TRBD2 (6 bases). The CDR3 totals 17 residues. Germline V gene data show CDR1 as MGHRA and CDR2 as YSYEKL. V gave up 3 bases and J gave up 1 base, with 16 bases separating them. CDR3 sequence: CASSHAPVSGSYNEQFF. The CDR3 DNA reads as TGCGCCAGCAGCCATGCTCCGGTTAGCGGTTCCTACAATGAGCAGTTCTTC.

The chain carries TRBV10-2 and TRBJ2-1, with 13 bases that match TRBD2. CDR3 length equals 19 residues. From germline, CDR1 is WSHSY and CDR2 SAAADI. V lost 2 bases, J lost 8 bases, and 15 bases stayed unmatched. In nucleotides, the CDR3 is TGCGCCAGCAGTGAGCCGGCAGTCTGGACTAGCGGGAGTAGGGATGAGCAGTTCTTC. This translates into CASSEPAVWTSGSRDEQFF.

This rearrangement joins TRBV28 to TRBJ1-5, with D uncertain. Germline V gene lookup returns CDR1 MDHEN and CDR2 SYDVKM. Trimming took 6 bases from V and 6 from J, leaving 15 bases between them. This CDR3 spans 14 amino acids. CDR3 DNA sequence: TGTGCCAGCAGCCTTCTAAGGTCAGGTCAGCCCCAGCATTTT. Protein product: CASSLLRSGQPQHF.

This chain uses TRBV5-4 with TRBJ2-5, with 11 bases lining up with TRBD2. This CDR3 contains 16 residues. Germline lookup yields CDR1 SGHNT and CDR2 YYREEE (reference sequence). V lost 4 bases to trimming and J lost 2 bases; unmatched junction nucleotides: 7. The DNA for the CDR3 is TGTGCCAGCAGCATTCCAACTAGCGGGGGACAAGAGACCCAGTACTTC. As protein: CASSIPTSGGQETQYF. Variable domain in full (rest from reference TRBV5-4 and TRBJ2-5): ETGVTQSPTHLIKTRGQQVTLRCSSQSGHNTVSWYQQALGQGPQFIFQYYREEENGRGNFPPRFSGLQFPNYSSELNVNALELDDSALYLCASSIPTSGGQETQYFGPGTRLLVL.

The chain's CDR3 is CASSIMRQGNSPLHF. The CDR3 nucleotides are TGTGCCAGTAGTATAATGAGACAGGGTAATTCACCCCTCCACTTT. The V and J genes are TRBV19 and TRBJ1-6; 7 positions match TRBD1. From germline, CDR1 is LNHDA and CDR2 SQIVND (reference sequence). The CDR3 is made up of 15 amino acids. V lost 2 bases to trimming and J lost 6 bases; unmatched junction nucleotides: 4.

The chain recombines TRBV4-1 with TRBJ2-3, with 8 bases matching TRBD1. Germline CDR1 reads MGHRA; CDR2 reads YSYEKL. With 0 bases clipped from V and 2 bases from J, the junction kept 7 bases outside the gene matches. The CDR3 loop spans 17 amino acids. CDR3 bases: TGCGCCAGCAGCCAAGATTGGCGACAGGGGATCACAGATACGCAGTATTTT. Translation gives CASSQDWRQGITDTQYF.

The V gene is TRBV7-9, the J gene TRBJ2-1; 7 bases map to TRBD2. Germline V lookup: CDR1 SEHNR, CDR2 FQNEAQ (reference sequence). V lost 5 bases, J lost 2 bases, and 9 bases stayed unmatched. This CDR3 contains 16 residues. The CDR3 DNA follows: TGTGCCAGCAGCCCCGAGGGAGCGGGGCCCTACAATGAGCAGTTCTTC. Its translation is CASSPEGAGPYNEQFF.

The V gene is TRBV5-1, the J gene TRBJ1-3; D is unresolved. From germline, CDR1 is SGHRS and CDR2 YFSETQ. V lost 3 bases and J lost 1, with 8 bases in between. The CDR3 length is 14 residues. CDR3 sequence: CASSSAGSGNTIYF. The CDR3 DNA follows: TGCGCCAGCAGCTCGGCGGGATCTGGAAACACCATATATTTT.